This entry describes one TCR beta chain. What it recognizes is unknown. This specimen belongs to a study of molecular identifiers for immune sequencing clone quantification. Study-level results: Same-barcode identical TCR molecules could make highly expanded clones look smaller than they are.

Libraries of naive CD8 cells were prepared from around 20,000 to 1,000,000 sorted cells using 10%, 30% or 50% RNA. The CD8+CD4-CCR7+CD45RA+ phenotype defined the sorted naive CD8 T cells. CDR1 and CDR2 from the germline V gene are LGHNA and YSLEER. The germline V and J ends were trimmed by 1 base and 5 bases, with 9 bases remaining between them. The CDR3 is 15 residues long. Bulk libraries came from a prior protocol with listed TCR primers. MiXCR, run by TCRdb on the PCR reads, gives a single entry per CDR3 protein. Of under 350,000 distinct CDR3 sequences listed, over 20% are singletons. The TCR was taken from a human donor in good health. Some libraries in this study had Jurkat cell RNA spiked in. V and J are TRBV4-3 and TRBJ1-6, with D hard to call. The sequencing input was naive CD8+ T cells from blood, with Jurkat cell RNA spiked in. Described subset: FACS-sorted CD8+CD4-CCR7+CD45RA+ naive T cells. The CDR3 bases are TGCGCCAGCAGCCAAGCTTCGGCAGATAATTCACCCCTCCACTTT. Translated: CASSQASADNSPLHF.